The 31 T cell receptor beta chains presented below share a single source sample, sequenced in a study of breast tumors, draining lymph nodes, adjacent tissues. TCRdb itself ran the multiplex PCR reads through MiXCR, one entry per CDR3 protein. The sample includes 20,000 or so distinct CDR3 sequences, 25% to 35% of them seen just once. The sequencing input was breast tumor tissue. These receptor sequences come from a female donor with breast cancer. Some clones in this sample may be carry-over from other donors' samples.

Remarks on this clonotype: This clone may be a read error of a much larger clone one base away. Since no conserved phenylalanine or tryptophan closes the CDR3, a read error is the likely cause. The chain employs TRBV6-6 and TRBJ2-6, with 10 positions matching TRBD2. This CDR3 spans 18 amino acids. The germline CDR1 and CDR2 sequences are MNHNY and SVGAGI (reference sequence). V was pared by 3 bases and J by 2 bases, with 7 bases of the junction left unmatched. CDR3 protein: CASSYNPAGGTGANVLTL. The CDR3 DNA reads TGTGCCAGCAGTTATAATCCAGCGGGAGGGACTGGGGCCAACGTCCTGACTCTC.

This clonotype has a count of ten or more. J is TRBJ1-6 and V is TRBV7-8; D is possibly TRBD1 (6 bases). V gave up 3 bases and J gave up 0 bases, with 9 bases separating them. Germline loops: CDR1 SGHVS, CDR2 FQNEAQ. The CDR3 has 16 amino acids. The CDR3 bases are TGTGCCAGCAGCTTGGACAGCAGCTCCTATAATTCACCCCTCCACTTT. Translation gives CASSLDSSSYNSPLHF.

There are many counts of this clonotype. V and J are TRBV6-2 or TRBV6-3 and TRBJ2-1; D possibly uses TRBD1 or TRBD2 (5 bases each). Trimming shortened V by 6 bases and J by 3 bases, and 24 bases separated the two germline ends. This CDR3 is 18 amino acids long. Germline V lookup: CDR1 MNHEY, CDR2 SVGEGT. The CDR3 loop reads CASSKSITTGTNYNEQFF. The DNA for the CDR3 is TGTGCCAGCAGCAAGTCTATTACCACCGGGACGAACTACAATGAGCAGTTCTTC.

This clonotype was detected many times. The CDR3 loop reads CASSYHPIYEQYF. In DNA, the CDR3 is TGTGCCAGCAGTTACCACCCCATTTACGAGCAGTACTTC. The chain links TRBV6-5 to TRBJ2-7; D remains unclear. CDR3 length equals 13 residues. CDR1 is MNHEY, CDR2 SVGAGI, per germline. V lost 2 bases to trimming and J lost 4 bases, with 9 bases between them.

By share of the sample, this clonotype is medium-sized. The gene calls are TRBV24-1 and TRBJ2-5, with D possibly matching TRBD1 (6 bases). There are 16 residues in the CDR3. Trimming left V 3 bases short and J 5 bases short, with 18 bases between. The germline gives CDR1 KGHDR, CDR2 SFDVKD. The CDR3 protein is CATSDDNGRGTETQYF. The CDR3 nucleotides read TGTGCCACCAGTGATGATAACGGCAGGGGTACCGAGACCCAGTACTTC.

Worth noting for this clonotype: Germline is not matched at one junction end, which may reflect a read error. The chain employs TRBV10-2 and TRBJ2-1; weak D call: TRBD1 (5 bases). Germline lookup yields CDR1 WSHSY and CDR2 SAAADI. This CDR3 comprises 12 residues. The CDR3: CASSWTKGEQFF. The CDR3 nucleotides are TGCGCTAGCAGCTGGACAAAGGGTGAGCAGTTCTTC.

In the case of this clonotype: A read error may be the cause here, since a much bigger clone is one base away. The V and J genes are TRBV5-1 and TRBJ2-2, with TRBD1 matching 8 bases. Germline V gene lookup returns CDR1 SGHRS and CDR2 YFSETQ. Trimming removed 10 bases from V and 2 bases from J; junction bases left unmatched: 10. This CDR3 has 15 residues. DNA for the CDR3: TGCGCCGGCAAAGACAGGGGCAAAAACACCGGGGAGCTGTTTTTT. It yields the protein CAGKDRGKNTGELFF.

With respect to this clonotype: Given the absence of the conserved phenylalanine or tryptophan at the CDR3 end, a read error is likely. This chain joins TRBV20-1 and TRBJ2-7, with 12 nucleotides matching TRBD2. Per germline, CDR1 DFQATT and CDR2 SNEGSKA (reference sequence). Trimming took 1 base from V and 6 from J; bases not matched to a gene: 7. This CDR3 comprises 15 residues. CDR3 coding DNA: TGCAGTGCTAGAGGACCGGGACTAGCGGGCGGCGAGCAGTACTCC. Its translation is CSARGPGLAGGEQYS.

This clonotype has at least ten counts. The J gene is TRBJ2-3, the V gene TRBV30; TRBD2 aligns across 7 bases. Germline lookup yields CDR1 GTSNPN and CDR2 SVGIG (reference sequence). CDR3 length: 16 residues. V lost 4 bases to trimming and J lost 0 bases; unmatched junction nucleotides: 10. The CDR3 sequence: CAWTRGGAPSTDTQYF. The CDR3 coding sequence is TGTGCCTGGACCCGGGGAGGGGCCCCTAGCACAGATACGCAGTATTTT.

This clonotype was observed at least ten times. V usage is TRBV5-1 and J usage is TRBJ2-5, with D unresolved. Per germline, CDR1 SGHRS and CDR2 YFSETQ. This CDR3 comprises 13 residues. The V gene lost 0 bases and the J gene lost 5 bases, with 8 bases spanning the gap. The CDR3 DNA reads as TGCGCCAGCAGCTTGGTAGGGTATGAGACCCAGTACTTC. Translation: CASSLVGYETQYF.

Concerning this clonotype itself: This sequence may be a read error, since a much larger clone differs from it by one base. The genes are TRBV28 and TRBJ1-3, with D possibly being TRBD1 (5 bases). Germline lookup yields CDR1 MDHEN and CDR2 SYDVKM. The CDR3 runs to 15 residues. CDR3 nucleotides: TGTGCCAGCAGTTTTGGAGGGGTCTCTGGAAACTCCATATATTTT. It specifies CASSFGGVSGNSIYF.

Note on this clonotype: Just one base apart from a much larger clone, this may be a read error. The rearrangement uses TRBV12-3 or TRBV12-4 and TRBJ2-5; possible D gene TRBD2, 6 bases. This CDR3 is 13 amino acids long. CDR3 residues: CASRSGLIEAQYF. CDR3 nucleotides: TGTGCCAGCAGGTCGGGACTGATAGAGGCCCAGTACTTC.

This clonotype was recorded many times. CDR3 sequence reads: CAWSPGTPPYGYTF. The CDR3 DNA is TGTGCCTGGAGTCCCGGGACACCGCCCTATGGCTACACCTTC. This chain joins TRBV30 and TRBJ1-2, with D tentatively TRBD1 (6 bases). This CDR3 spans 14 amino acids. V was clipped by 2 bases and J by 4 bases, with 14 bases between them. From germline, CDR1 is GTSNPN and CDR2 SVGIG (reference sequence).

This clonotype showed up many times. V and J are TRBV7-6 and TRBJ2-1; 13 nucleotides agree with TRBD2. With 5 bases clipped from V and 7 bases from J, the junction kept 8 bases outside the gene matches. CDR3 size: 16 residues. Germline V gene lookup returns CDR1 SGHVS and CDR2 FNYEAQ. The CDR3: CASSGRTSGSRNEQFF. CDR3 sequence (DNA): TGTGCCAGCAGCGGGAGGACTAGCGGGAGTAGAAATGAGCAGTTCTTC. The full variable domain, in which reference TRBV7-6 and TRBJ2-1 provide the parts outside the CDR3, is GAGVSQSPRYKVTKRGQDVALRCDPISGHVSLYWYRQALGQGPEFLTYFNYEAQQDKSGLPNDRFSAERPEGSISTLTIQRTEQRDSAMYRCASSGRTSGSRNEQFFGPGTRLTVL.

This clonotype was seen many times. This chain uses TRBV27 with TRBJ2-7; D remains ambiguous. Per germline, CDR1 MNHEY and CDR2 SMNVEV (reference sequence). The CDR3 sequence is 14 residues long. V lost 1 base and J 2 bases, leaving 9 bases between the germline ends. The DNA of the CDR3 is TGTGCCAGCAGTTTATGGTGGATTACCTACGAGCAGTACTTC. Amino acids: CASSLWWITYEQYF.

For the CDR3, the DNA is TGTGCCACGACGGGGGCAGTGGAAGAGACCCAGTACTTC. Encoded protein: CATTGAVEETQYF. The chain links TRBV10-3 to TRBJ2-5; D assignment may be TRBD1 or TRBD2 (6 bases each). The CDR3 extends over 13 amino acids. Germline CDR1 ENHRY, CDR2 SYGVKD. The V and J ends lost 10 bases and 3 bases respectively, with 15 bases between them.

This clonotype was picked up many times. The DNA of the CDR3 is TGCGCCAGCAGCCAAGATTCTGAGTACAGGCCCTCTGGAAACACCATATATTTT. Its translation: CASSQDSEYRPSGNTIYF. This sequence joins TRBV4-3 and TRBJ1-3, with TRBD1 as a possible D gene (5 bases). Germline V gene sequence: CDR1 LGHNA, CDR2 YSLEER. The CDR3 extends over 18 amino acids. V was cut by 0 bases and J by 0 bases, with 15 bases left in between.

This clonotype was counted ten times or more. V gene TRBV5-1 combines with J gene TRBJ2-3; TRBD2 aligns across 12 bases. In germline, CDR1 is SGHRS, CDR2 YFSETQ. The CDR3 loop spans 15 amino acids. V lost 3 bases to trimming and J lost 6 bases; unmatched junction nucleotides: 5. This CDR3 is CASSWAGTSGDTQYF. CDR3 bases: TGCGCCAGCAGCTGGGCCGGGACTAGCGGGGATACGCAGTATTTT.

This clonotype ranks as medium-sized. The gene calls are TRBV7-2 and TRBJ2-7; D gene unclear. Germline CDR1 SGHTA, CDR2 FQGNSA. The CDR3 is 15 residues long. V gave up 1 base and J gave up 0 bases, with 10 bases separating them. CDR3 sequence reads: CASSLGRSSSYEQYF. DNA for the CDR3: TGTGCCAGCAGCTTAGGGCGGTCAAGCTCCTACGAGCAGTACTTC.

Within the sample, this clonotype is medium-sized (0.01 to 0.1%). The CDR3 region is CSHWAVLQETQYF. DNA of the CDR3: TGCTCCCACTGGGCAGTACTCCAAGAGACCCAGTACTTC. This rearrangement joins TRBV20-1 to TRBJ2-5, with D uncertain. The CDR3 runs to 13 residues. Germline-derived CDR1 and CDR2 are DFQATT and SNEGSKA (reference sequence).

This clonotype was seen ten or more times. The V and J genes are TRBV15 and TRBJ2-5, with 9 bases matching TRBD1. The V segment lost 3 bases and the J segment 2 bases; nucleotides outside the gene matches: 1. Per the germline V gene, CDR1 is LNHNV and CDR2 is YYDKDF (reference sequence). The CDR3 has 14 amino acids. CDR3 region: CATSRGQGQETQYF. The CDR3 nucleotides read TGTGCCACCAGCAGGGGACAGGGTCAAGAGACCCAGTACTTC.

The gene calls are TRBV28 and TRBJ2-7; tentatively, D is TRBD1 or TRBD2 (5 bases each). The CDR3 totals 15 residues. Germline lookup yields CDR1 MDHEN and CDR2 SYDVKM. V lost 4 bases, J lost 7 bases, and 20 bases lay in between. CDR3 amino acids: CASSSGAGLSGEQYF. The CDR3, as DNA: TGTGCCAGCAGTTCCGGGGCGGGCCTGTCGGGGGAGCAGTACTTC.

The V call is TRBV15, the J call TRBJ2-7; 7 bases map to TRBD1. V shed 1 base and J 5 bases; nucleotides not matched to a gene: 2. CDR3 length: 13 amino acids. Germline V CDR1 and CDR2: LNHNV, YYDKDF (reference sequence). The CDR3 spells CATSRGQGNEQYF. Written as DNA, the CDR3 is TGTGCCACCAGCAGAGGACAGGGAAACGAGCAGTACTTC.

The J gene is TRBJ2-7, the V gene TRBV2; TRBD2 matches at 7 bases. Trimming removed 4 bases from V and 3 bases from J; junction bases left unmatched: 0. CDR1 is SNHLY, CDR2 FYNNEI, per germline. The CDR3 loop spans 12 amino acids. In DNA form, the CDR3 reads TGTGCCAGCAGTGGGGAGGGCTACGAGCAGTACTTC. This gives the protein CASSGEGYEQYF.

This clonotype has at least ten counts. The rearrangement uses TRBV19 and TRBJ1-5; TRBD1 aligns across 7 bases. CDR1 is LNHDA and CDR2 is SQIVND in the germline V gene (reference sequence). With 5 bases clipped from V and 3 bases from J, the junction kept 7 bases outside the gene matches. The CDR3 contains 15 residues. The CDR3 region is CASSPGTAHNQPQHF. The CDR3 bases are TGTGCCAGTAGTCCGGGGACAGCGCACAATCAGCCCCAGCATTTT.

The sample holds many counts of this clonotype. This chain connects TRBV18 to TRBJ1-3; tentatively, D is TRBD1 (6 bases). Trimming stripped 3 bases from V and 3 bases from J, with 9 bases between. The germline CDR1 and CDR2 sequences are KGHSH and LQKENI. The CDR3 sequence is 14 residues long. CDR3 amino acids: CASSPETGGNTIYF. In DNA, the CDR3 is TGTGCCAGCTCACCGGAGACAGGTGGAAACACCATATATTTT.

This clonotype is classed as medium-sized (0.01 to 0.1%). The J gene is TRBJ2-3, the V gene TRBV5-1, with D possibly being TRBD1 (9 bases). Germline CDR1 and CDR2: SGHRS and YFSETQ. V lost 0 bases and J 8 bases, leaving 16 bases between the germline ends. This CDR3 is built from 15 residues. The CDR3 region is CASSLEVAGQGTQYF. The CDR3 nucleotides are TGCGCCAGCAGCTTGGAGGTAGCGGGACAGGGTACGCAGTATTTT.

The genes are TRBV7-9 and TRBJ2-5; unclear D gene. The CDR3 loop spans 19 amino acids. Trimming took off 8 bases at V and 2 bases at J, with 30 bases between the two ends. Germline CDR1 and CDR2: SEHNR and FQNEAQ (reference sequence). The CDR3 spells CASGSPPRRTGSLQETQYF. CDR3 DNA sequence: TGTGCCAGCGGCTCCCCCCCCCGCAGGACCGGAAGCCTACAAGAGACCCAGTACTTC.

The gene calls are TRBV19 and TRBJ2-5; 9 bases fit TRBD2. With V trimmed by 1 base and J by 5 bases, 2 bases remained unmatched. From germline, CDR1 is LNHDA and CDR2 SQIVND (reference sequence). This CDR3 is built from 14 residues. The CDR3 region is CASSIGLAAETQYF. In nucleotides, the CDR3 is TGTGCCAGTAGTATAGGACTAGCGGCGGAGACCCAGTACTTC.

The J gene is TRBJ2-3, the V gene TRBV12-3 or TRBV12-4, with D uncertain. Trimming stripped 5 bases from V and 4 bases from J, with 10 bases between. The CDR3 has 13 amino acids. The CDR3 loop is CASSPRSADTQYF. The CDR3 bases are TGTGCCAGCAGTCCCCGGAGCGCAGATACGCAGTATTTT.

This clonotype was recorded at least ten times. The CDR3: CSARRQVYEQYF. The CDR3 coding sequence is TGCAGTGCTCGAAGACAGGTGTACGAGCAGTACTTC. This chain uses TRBV20-1 with TRBJ2-7, with D possibly being TRBD1 (6 bases). Looked up from germline, CDR1 is DFQATT and CDR2 is SNEGSKA (reference sequence). V lost 5 bases and J lost 4, with 12 bases in between. The CDR3 extends over 12 amino acids.